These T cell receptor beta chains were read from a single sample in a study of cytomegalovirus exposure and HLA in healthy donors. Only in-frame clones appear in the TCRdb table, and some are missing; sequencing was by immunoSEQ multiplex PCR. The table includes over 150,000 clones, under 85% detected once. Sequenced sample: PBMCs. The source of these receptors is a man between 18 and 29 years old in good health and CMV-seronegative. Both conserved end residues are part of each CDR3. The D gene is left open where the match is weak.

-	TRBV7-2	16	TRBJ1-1	CASSPGGWGGGTEAFF	TGTGCCAGCAGCCCAGGCGGCTGGGGAGGGGGCACTGAAGCTTTCTTT
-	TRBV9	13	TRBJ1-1	CASSVRSGTEAFF	TGTGCCAGCAGCGTACGGAGTGGCACTGAAGCTTTCTTT
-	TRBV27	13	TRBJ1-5	CASSFRENQPQHF	TGTGCCAGCAGTTTTAGGGAGAATCAGCCCCAGCATTTT
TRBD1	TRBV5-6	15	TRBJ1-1	CASSRDRGQRTEAFF	TGTGCCAGCAGCCGCGACAGGGGGCAACGGACTGAAGCTTTCTTT
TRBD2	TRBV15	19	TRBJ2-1	CATSRGAVSAGGLYNEQFF	TGTGCCACCAGCAGAGGGGCGGTTTCGGCGGGGGGCCTCTACAATGAGCAGTTCTTC
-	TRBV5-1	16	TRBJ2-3	CASSLAWGPSTDTQYF	TGCGCCAGCAGCTTGGCTTGGGGCCCCAGCACAGATACGCAGTATTTT
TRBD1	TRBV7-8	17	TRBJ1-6	CASRSRDSIFRNSPLHF	TGTGCCAGCAGGTCCCGGGACAGCATTTTTAGGAATTCACCCCTCCACTTT
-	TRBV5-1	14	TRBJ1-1	CASSFTGPNTEAFF	TGCGCCAGCAGCTTTACAGGGCCGAACACTGAAGCTTTCTTT
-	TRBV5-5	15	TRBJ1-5	CASSLQGTINQPQHF	TGTGCCAGCAGCTTGCAGGGGACTATTAATCAGCCCCAGCATTTT
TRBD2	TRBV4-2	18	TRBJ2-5	CASSQVASGGSIGETQYF	TGTGCCAGCAGCCAAGTGGCTAGCGGGGGCTCTATTGGAGAGACCCAGTACTTC
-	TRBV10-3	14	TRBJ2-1	CAIRPNSSYNEQFF	TGTGCCATCAGGCCCAACAGTTCCTACAATGAGCAGTTCTTC